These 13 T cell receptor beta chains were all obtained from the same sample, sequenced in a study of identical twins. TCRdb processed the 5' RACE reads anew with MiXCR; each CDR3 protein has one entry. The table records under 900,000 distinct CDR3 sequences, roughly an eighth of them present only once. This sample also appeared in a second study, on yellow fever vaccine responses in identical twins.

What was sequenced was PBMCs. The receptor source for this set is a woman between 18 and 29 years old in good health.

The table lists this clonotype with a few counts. CDR3 amino acids: CASTIPGGQGATGNTIYF. The CDR3 DNA follows: TGTGCCAGCACCATACCAGGGGGACAGGGCGCGACTGGAAACACCATATATTTT. This chain connects TRBV11-2 to TRBJ1-3; 9 positions agree with TRBD1. The CDR3 is 18 amino acids. The ends lost 7 bases at V and 2 bases at J; junction bases unmatched: 15. CDR1 is SGHAT and CDR2 is FQNNGV in the germline V gene.

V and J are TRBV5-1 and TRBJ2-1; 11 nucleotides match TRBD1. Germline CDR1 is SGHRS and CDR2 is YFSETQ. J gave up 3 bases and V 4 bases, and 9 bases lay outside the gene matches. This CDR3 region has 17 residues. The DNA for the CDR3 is TGCGCCAGCAGCCCTCAGGCCGGGACAGGGGGCTACAATGAGCAGTTCTTC. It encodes CASSPQAGTGGYNEQFF.

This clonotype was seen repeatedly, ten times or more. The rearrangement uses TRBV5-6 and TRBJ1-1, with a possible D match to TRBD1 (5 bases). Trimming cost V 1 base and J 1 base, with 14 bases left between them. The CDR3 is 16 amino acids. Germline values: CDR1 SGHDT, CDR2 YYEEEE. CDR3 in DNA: TGTGCCAGCAGCTTGTTAGATAGGACATCGAACACTGAAGCTTTCTTT. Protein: CASSLLDRTSNTEAFF.

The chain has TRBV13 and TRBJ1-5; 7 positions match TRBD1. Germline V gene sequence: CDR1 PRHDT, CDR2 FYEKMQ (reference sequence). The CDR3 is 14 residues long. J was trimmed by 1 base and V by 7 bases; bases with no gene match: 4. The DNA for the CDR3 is TGTGCCAGCAATAGGGGGCCGAGCAATCAGCCCCAGCATTTT. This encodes CASNRGPSNQPQHF.

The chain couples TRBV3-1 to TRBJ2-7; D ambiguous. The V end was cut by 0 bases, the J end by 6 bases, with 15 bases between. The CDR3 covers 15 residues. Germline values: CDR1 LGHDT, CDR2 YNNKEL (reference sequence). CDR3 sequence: CASSQDLIWASEQYF. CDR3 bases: TGTGCCAGCAGCCAAGATCTAATTTGGGCGAGCGAGCAGTACTTC.

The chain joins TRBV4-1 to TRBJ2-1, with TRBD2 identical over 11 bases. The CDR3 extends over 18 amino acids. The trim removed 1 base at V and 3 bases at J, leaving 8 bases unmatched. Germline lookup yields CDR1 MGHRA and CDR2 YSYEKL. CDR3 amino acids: CASSQGVSGGGVYNEQFF. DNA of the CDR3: TGCGCCAGCAGCCAAGGGGTTAGCGGGGGGGGGGTCTACAATGAGCAGTTCTTC.

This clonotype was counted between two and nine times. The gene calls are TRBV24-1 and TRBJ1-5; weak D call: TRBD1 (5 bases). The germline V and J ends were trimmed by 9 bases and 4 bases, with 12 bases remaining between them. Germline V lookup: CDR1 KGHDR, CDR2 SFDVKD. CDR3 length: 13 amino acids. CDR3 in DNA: TGTGCCACCGGGACTTTAGGGAATCAGCCCCAGCATTTT. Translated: CATGTLGNQPQHF.

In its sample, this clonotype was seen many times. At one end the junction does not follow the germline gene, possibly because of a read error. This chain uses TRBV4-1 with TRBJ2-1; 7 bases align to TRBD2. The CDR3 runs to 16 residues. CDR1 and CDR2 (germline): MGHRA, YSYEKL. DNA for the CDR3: TGCGCCAGCAGCCAACCTACTAGCGCCAACGCACGGGTCCACCTCTTC. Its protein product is CASSQPTSANARVHLF.

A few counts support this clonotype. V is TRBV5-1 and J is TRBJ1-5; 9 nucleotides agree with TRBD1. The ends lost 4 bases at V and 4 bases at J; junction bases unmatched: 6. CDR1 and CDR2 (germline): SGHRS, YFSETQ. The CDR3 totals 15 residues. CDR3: CASSEGTGFNQPQHF. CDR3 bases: TGCGCCAGCAGCGAAGGGACAGGGTTTAATCAGCCCCAGCATTTT.

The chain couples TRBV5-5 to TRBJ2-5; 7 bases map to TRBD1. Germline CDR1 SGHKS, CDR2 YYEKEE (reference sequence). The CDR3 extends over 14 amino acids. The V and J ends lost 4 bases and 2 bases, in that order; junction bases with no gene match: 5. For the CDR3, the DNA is TGTGCCAGCAGCCCGGGACAGCATCAAGAGACCCAGTACTTC. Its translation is CASSPGQHQETQYF.

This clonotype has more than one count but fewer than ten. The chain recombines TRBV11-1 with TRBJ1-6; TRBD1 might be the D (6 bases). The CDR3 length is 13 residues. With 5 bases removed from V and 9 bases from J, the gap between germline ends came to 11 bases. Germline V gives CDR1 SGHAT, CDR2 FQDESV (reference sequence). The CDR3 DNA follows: TGTGCCAGCAGCCCGAGGGGGTCTTCACCCCTCCACTTT. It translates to CASSPRGSSPLHF.

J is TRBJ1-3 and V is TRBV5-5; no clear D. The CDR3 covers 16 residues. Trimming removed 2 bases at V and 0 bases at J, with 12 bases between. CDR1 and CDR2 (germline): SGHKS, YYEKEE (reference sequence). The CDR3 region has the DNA TGTGCCAGCAGCTTCGGGGTCACAGACTCTGGAAACACCATATATTTT. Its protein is CASSFGVTDSGNTIYF.

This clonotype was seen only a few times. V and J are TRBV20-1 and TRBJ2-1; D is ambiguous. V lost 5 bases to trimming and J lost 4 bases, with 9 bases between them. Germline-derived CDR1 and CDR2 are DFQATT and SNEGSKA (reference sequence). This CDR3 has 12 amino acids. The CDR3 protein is CSAFDGYNEQFF. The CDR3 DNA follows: TGCAGTGCTTTCGACGGTTACAATGAGCAGTTCTTC.